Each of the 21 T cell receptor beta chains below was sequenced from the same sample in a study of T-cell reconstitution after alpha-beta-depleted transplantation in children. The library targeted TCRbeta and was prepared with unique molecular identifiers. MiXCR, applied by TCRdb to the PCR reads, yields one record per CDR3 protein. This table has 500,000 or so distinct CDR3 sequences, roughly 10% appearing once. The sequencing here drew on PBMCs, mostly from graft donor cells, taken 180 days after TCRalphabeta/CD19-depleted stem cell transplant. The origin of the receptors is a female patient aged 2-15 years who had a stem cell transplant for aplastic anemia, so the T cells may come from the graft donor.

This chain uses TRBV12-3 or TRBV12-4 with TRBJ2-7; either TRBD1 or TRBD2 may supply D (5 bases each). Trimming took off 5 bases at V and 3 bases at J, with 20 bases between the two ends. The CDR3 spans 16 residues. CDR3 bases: TGTGCCAGCAGTCCGCGCCCGGGACCGAAGGACTACGAGCAGTACTTC. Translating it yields CASSPRPGPKDYEQYF.

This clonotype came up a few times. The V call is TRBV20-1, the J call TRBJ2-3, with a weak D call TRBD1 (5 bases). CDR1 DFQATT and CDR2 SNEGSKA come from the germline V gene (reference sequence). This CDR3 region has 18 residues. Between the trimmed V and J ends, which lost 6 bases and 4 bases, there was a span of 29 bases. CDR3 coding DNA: TGCAGTGCCACCCCCCCTCGGGTGGGCCCTTTCAGGGCAGATACGCAGTATTTT. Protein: CSATPPRVGPFRADTQYF.

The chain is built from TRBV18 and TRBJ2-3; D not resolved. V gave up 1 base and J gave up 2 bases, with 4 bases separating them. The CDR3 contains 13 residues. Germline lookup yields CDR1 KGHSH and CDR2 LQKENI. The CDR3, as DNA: TGTGCCAGCTCACCACGGACCACAGATACGCAGTATTTT. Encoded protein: CASSPRTTDTQYF. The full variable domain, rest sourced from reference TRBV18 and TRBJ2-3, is NAGVMQNPRHLVRRRGQEARLRCSPMKGHSHVYWYRQLPEEGLKFMVYLQKENIIDESGMPKERFSAEFPKEGPSILRIQQVVRGDSAAYFCASSPRTTDTQYFGPGTRLTVL.

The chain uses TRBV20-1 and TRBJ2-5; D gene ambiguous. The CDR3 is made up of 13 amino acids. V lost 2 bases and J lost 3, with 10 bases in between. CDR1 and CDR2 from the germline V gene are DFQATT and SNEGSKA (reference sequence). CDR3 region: CSARTATKETQYF. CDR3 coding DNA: TGCAGTGCTAGAACAGCTACCAAAGAGACCCAGTACTTC.

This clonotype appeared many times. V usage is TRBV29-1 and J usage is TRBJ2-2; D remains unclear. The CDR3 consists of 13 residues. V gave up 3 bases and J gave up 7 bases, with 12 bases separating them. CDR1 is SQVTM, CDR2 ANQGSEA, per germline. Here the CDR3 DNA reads TGCAGCGTTGAGATTGTACCCGGCGGGGAGCTGTTTTTT. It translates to CSVEIVPGGELFF.

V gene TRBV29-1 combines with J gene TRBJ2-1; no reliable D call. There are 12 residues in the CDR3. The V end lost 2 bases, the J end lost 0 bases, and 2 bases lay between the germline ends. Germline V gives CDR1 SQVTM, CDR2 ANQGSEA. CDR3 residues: CSVESSYNEQFF. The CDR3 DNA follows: TGCAGCGTTGAAAGCTCCTACAATGAGCAGTTCTTC.

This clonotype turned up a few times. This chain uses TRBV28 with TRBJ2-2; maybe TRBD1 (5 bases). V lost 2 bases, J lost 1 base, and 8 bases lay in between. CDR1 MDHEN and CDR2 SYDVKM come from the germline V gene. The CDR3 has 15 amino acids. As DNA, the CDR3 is TGTGCCAGCAGTTTAAATGGACAGAACACCGGGGAGCTGTTTTTT. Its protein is CASSLNGQNTGELFF.

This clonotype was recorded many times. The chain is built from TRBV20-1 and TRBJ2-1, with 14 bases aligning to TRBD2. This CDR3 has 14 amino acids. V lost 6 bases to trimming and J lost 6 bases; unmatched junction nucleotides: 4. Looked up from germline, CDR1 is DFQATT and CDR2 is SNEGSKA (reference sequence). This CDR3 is CSAPGLAGVNEQFF. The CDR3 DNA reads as TGCAGTGCCCCGGGACTAGCGGGAGTCAATGAGCAGTTCTTC.

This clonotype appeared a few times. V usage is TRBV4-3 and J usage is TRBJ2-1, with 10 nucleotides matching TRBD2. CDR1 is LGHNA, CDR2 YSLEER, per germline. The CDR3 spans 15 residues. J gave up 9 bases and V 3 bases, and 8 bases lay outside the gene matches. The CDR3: CASSQTGLAYGEQFF. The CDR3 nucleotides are TGCGCCAGCAGCCAGACGGGACTAGCGTACGGTGAGCAGTTCTTC.

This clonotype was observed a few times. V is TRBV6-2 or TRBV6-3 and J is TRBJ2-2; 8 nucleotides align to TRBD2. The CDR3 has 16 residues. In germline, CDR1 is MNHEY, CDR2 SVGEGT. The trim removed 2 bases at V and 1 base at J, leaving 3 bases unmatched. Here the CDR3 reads CASSYNLAGNTGELFF. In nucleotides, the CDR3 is TGTGCCAGCAGTTACAACCTAGCGGGGAACACCGGGGAGCTGTTTTTT.

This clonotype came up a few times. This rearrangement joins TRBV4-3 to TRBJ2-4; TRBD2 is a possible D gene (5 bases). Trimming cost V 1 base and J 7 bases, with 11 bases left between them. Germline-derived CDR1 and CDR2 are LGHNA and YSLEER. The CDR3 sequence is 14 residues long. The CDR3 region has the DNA TGCGCCAGCAGCCAAGTCCGGACTGAGAACATTCAGTACTTC. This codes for CASSQVRTENIQYF.

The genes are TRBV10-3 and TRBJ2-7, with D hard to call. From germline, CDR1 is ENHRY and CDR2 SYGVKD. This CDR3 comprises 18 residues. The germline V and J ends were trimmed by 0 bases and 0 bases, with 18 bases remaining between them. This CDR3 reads CAISESSGSGPLSYEQYF. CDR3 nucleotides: TGTGCCATCAGTGAGTCGAGTGGCTCAGGCCCACTCTCCTACGAGCAGTACTTC.

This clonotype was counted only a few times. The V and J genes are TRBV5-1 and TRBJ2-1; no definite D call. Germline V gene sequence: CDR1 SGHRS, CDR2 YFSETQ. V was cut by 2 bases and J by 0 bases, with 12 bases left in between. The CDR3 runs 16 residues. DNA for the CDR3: TGCGCCAGCAGCTTCTTAACTCTGAGCTCCTACAATGAGCAGTTCTTC. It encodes CASSFLTLSSYNEQFF.

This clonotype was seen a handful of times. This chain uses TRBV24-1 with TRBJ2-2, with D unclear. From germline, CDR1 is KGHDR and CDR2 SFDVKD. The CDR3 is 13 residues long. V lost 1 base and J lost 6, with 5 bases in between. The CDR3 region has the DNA TGTGCCACCAGTGATTTTGATCCCGGGGAGCTGTTTTTT. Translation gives CATSDFDPGELFF.

The CDR3 protein is CASSFPSGRASDTQYF. CDR3 sequence (DNA): TGTGCCAGCAGTTTCCCAAGCGGGAGGGCCAGCGATACGCAGTATTTT. The rearrangement uses TRBV27 and TRBJ2-3, with 10 positions matching TRBD2. CDR1 is MNHEY, CDR2 SMNVEV, per germline (reference sequence). This CDR3 is 16 amino acids long. Trimming cost V 3 bases and J 6 bases; bases outside gene matches: 9.

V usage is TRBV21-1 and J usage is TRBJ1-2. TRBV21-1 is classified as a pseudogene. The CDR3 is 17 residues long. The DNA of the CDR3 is TGTGCCAGCAGCAAAGGGCTGGCGGGGGACTTTTACTATGGCTACACCTTC. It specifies CASSKGLAGDFYYGYTF.

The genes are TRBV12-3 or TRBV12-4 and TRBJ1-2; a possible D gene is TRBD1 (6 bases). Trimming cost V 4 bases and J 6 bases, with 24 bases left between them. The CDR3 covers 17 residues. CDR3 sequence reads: CASSSLRTVSREDGYTF. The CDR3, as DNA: TGTGCCAGCAGTTCCCTTCGGACAGTTTCACGTGAAGATGGCTACACCTTC.

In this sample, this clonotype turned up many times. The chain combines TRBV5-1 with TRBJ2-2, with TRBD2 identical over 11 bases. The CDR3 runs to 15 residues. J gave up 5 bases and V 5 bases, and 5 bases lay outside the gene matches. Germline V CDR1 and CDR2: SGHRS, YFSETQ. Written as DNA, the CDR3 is TGCGCCAGCAGACTAGCGGGAGAGTTAACCGGGGAGCTGTTTTTT. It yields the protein CASRLAGELTGELFF.

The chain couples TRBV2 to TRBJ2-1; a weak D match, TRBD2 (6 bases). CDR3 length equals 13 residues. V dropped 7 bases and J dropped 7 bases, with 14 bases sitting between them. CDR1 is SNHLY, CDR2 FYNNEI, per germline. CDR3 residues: CASIWSAGNEQFF. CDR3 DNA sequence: TGTGCCAGCATCTGGTCGGCGGGGAATGAGCAGTTCTTC.

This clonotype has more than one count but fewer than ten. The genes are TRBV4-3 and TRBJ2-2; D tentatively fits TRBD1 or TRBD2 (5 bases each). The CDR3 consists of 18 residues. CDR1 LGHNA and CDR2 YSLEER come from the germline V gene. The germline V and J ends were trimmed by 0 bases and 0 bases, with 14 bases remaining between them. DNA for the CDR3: TGCGCCAGCAGCCAAGACTTTCCCGGGACGGCGAACACCGGGGAGCTGTTTTTT. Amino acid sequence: CASSQDFPGTANTGELFF.

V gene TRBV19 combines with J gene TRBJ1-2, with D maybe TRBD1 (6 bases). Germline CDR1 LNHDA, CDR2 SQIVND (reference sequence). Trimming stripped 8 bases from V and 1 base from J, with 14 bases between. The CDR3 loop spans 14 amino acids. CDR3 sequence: CASRRDNNNYGYTF. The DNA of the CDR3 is TGTGCCAGTCGCCGGGACAATAATAACTATGGCTACACCTTC. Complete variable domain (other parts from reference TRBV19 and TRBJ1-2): DGGITQSPKYLFRKEGQNVTLSCEQNLNHDAMYWYRQDPGQGLRLIYYSQIVNDFQKGDIAEGYSVSREKKESFPLTVTSAQKNPTAFYLCASRRDNNNYGYTFGSGTRLTVV.